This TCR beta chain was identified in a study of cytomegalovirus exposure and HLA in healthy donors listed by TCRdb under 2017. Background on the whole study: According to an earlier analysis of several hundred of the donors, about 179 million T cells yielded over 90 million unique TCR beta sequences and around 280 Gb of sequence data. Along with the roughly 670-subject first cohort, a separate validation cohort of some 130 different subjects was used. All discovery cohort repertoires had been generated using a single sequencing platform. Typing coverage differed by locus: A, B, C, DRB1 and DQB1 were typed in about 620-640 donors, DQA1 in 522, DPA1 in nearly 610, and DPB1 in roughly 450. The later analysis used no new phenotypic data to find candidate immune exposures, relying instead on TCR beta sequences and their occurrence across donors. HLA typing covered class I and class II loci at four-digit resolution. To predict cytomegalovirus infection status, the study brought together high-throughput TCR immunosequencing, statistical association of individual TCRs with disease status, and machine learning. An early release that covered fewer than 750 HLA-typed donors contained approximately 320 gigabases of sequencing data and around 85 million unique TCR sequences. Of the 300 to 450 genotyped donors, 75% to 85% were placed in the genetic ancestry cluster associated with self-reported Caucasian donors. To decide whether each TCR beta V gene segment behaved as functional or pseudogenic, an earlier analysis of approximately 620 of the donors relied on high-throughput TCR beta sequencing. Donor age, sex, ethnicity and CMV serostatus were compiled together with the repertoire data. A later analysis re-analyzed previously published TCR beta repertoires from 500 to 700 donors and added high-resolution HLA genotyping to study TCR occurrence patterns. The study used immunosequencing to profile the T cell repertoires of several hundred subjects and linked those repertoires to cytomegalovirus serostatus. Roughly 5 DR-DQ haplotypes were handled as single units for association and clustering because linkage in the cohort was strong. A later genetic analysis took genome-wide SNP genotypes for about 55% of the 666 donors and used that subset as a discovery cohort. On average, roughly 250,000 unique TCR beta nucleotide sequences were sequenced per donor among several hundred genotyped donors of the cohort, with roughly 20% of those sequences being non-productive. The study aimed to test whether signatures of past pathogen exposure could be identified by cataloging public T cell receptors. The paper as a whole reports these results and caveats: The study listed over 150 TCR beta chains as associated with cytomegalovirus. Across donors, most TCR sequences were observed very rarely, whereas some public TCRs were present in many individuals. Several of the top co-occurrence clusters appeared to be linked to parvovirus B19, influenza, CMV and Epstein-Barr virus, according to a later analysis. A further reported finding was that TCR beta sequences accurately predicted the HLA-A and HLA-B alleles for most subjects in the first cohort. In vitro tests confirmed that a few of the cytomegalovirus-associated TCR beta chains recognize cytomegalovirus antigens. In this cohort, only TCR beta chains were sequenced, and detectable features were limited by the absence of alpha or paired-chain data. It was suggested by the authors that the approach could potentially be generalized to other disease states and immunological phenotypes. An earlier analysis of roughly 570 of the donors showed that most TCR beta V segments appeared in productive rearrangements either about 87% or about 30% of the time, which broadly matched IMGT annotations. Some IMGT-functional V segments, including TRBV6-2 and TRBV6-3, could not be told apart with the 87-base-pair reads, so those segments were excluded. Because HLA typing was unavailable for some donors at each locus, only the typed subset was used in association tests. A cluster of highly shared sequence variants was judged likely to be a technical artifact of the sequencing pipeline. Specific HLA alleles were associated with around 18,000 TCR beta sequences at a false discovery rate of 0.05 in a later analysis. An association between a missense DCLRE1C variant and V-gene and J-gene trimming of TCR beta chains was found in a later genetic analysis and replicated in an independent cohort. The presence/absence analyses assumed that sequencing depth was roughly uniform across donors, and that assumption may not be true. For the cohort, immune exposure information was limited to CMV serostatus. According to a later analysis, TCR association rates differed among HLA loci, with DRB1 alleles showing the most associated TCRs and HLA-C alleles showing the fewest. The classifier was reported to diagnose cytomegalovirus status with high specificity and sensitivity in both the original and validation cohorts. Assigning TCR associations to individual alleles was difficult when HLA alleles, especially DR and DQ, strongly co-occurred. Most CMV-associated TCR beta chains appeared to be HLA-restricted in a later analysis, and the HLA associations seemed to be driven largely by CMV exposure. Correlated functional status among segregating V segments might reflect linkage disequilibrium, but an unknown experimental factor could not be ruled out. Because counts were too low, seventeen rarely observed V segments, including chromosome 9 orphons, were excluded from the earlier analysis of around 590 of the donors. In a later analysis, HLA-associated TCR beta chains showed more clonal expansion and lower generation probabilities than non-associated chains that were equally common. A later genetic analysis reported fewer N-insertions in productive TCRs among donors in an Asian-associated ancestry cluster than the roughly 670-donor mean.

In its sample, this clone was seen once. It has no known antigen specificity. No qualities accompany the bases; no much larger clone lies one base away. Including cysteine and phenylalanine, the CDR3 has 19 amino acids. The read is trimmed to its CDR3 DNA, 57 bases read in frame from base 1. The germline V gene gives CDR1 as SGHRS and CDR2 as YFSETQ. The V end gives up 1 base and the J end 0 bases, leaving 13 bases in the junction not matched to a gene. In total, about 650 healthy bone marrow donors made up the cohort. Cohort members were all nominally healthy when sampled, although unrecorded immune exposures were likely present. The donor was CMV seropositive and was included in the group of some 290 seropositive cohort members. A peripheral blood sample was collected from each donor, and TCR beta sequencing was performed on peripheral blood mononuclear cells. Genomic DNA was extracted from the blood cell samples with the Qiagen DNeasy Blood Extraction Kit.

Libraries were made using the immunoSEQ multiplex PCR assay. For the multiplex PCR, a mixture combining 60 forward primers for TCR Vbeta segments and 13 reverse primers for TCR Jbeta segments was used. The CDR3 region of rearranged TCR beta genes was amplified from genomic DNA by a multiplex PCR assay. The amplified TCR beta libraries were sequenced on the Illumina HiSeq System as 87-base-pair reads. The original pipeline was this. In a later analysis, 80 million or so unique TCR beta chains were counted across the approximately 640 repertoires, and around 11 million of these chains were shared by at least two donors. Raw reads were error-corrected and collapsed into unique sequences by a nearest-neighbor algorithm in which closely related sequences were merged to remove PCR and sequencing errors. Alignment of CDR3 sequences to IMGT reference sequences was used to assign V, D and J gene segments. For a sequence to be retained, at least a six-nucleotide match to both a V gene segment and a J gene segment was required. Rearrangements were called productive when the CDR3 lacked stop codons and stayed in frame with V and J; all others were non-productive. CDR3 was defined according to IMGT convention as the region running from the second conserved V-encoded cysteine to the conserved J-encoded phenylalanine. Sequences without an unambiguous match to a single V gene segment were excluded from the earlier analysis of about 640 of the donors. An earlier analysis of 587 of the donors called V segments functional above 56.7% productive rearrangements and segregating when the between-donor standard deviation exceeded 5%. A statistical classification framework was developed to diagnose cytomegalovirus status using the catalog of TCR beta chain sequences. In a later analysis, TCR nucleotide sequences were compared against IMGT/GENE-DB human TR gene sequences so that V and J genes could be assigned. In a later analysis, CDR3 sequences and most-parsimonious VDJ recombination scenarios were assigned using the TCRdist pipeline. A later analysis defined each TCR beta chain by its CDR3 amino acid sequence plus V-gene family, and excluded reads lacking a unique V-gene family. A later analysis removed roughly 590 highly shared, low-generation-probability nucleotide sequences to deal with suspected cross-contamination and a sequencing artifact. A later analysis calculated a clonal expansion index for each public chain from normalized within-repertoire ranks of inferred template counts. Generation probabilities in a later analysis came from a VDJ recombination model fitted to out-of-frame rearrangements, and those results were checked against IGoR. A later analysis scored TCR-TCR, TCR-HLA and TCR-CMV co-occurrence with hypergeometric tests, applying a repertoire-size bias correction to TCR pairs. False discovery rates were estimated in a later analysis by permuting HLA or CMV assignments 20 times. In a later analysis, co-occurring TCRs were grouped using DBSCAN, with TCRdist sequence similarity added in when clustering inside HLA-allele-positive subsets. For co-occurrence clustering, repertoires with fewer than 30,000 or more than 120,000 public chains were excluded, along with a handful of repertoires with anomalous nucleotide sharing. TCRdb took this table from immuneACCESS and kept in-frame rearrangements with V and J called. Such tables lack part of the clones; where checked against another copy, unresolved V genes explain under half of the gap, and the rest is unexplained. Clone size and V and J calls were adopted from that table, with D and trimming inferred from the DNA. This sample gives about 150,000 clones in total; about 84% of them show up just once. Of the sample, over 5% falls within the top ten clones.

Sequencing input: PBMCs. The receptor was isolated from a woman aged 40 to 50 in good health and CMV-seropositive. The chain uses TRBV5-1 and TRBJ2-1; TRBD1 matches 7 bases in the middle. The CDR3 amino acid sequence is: CASSLNLQGRSSSYNEQFF. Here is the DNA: TGCGCCAGCAGCTTGAATTTACAGGGGCGTTCGAGCTCCTACAATGAGCAGTTCTTC.